This TCR beta chain was captured by sequencing in a study of CD8+CD57+ T cells in acquired aplastic anemia. Study-wide background: CD4+ cells from healthy donors averaged about 10 million reads.

To note about this clonotype: Its cognate antigen is unknown. Since a much larger clone is just one base distant, this may be a read error.

Study outcomes and limitations: Overlapping CD8+ CDR3 repertoires of patients and controls contained nearly 30 shared sequences.

Germline V gene data show CDR1 as MNHEY and CDR2 as SMNVEV (reference sequence). The CDR3 length is 16 residues. Investigators profiled TCR beta VDJ and CDR3 from genomic DNA template. TCRdb reprocessed the reads via MiXCR and lists one record per CDR3 protein. The sample contains about 48,000 distinct CDR3 sequences, about 73% of which appear only once. The specimen was sorted CD4+, CD8+, or CD8+CD57+ T cells (not recorded which) from PBMCs. The receptor was isolated from a human donor in good health, serving as a control. J is TRBJ2-1 and V is TRBV27; D not certain. CDR3 DNA: TGTGCCAGCAGTTTATCGTATTACCCTCTCTACAATGGGCAGTTCTTC. Its translation is CASSLSYYPLYNGQFF.